This T cell receptor (beta chain) is drawn from a study of read filtering for tumor transcriptome and immune sequencing. The study, taken as a whole, reports: Compared with RNA-seq, IR-seq gave much higher clonotype depth and reliability.

This library used 300 to 500 ng RNA and molecular barcoded adaptors spanning alpha/delta and beta/gamma chains. TCRdb reprocessed the reads with MiXCR, giving one entry per CDR3 protein. The repertoire holds roughly 130,000 distinct CDR3 sequences, with 13% as singletons. This clonotype was recorded at least ten times. The antigen is undetermined. CDR1 is LGHNA and CDR2 is YNFKEQ in the germline V gene. The CDR3 is 12 amino acids. V was cut by 1 base and J by 4 bases, with 2 bases left in between. The chain combines TRBV4-2 with TRBJ2-1; no firm D call. This clonotype was sampled from a donor over 35 with multiple myeloma. The sample comprised a population of CD138-negative cells sorted from bone marrow. CDR3 loop: CASSQAYNEQFF. CDR3 DNA sequence: TGTGCCAGCAGCCAAGCGTACAATGAGCAGTTCTTC.